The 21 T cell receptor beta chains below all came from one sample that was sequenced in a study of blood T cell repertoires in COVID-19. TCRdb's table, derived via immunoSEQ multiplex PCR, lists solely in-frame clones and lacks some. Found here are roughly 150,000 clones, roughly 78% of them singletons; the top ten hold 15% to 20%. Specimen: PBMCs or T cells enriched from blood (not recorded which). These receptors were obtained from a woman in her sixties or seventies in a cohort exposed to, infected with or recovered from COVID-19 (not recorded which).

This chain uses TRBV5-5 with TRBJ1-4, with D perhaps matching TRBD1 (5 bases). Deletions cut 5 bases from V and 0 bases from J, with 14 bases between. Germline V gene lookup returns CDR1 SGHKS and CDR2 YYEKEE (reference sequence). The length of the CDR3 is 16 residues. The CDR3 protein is CASRHKTGTTNEKLFF. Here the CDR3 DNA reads TGTGCCAGCAGGCACAAAACAGGAACAACTAATGAAAAACTGTTTTTT.

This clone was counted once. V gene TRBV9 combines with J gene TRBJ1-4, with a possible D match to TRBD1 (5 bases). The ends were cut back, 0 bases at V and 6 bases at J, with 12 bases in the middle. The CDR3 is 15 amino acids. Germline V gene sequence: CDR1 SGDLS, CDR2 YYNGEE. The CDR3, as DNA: TGTGCCAGCAGCGTAGCAGGGCGAGAGTATGAAAAACTGTTTTTT. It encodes CASSVAGREYEKLFF.

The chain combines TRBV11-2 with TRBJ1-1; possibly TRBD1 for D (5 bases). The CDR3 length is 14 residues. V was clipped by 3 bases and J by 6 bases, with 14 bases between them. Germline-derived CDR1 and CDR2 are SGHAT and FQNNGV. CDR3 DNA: TGTGCCAGCAGCTTCAGACGGGGGATCGCTGAAGCTTTCTTT. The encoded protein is CASSFRRGIAEAFF. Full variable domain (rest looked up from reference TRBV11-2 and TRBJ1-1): EAGVAQSPRYKIIEKRQSVAFWCNPISGHATLYWYQQILGQGPKLLIQFQNNGVVDDSQLPKDRFSAERLKGVDSTLKIQPAKLEDSAVYLCASSFRRGIAEAFFGQGTRLTVV.

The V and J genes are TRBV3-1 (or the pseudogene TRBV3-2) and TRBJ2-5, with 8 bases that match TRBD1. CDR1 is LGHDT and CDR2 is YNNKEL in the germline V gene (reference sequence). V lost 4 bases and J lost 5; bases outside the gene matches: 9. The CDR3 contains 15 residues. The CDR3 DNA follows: TGTGCCAGCAGCCCGTTTACAGGGGGGCCGGAGACCCAGTACTTC. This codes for CASSPFTGGPETQYF.

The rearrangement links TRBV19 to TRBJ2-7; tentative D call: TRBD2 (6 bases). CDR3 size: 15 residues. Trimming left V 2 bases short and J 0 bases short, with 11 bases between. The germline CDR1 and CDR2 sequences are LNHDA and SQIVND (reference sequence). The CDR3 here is CASSIYGGFSYEQYF. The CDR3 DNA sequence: TGTGCCAGTAGTATATATGGAGGGTTCTCCTACGAGCAGTACTTC.

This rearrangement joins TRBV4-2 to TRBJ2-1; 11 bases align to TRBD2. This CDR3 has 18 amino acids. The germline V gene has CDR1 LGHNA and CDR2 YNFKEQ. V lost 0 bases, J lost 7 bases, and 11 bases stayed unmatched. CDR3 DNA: TGTGCCAGCAGCCAAGACGGTGGGCTAGCGGGAGGCCCGAATGAGCAGTTCTTC. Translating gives CASSQDGGLAGGPNEQFF.

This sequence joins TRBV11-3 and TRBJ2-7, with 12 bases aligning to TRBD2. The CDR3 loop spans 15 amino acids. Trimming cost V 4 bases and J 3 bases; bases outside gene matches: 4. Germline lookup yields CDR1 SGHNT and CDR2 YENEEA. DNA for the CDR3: TGTGCCAGCAGCTCCGGACTAGCGGGGAACTACGAGCAGTACTTC. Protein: CASSSGLAGNYEQYF.

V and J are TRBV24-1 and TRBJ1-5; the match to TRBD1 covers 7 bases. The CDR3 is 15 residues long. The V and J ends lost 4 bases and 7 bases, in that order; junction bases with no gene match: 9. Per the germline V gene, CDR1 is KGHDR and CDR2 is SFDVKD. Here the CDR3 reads CATSDPHRGGQPQHF. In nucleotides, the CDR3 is TGTGCCACCAGTGACCCTCACAGGGGCGGCCAGCCCCAGCATTTT.

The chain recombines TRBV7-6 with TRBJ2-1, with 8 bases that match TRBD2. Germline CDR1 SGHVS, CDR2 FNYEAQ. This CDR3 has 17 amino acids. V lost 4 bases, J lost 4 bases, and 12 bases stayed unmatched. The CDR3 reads CASSSIGLADPYNEQFF. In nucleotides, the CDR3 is TGTGCCAGCAGCTCCATAGGACTAGCCGATCCATACAATGAGCAGTTCTTC.

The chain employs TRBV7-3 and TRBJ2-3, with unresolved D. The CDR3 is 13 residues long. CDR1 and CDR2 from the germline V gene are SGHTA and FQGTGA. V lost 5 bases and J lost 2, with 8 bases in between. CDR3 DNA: TGTGCCAGCAGCCCCGGGTCCACAGATACGCAGTATTTT. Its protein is CASSPGSTDTQYF.

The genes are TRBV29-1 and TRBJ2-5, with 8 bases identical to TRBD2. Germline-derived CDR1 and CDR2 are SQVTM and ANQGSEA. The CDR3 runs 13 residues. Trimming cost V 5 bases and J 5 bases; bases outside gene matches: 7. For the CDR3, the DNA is TGCAGCGTTAAGCGAGCGGGAGTGGAGACCCAGTACTTC. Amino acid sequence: CSVKRAGVETQYF.

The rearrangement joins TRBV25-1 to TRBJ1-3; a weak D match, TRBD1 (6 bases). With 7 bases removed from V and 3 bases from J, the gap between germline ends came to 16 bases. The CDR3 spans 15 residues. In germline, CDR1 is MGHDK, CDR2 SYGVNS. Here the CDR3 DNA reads TGTGCCAGCAAACAAATGGGACAAAGTGGAAACACCATATATTTT. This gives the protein CASKQMGQSGNTIYF.

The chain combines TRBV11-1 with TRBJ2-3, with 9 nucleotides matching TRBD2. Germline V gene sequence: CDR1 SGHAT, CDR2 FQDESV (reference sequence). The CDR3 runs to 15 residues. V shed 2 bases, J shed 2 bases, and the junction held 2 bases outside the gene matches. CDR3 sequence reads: CASSLLAGPTDTQYF. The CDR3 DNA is TGTGCCAGCAGCTTACTAGCGGGGCCCACAGATACGCAGTATTTT. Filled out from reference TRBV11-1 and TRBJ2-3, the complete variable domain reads EAEVAQSPRYKITEKSQAVAFWCDPISGHATLYWYRQILGQGPELLVQFQDESVVDDSQLPKDRFSAERLKGVDSTLKIQPAELGDSAMYLCASSLLAGPTDTQYFGPGTRLTVL.

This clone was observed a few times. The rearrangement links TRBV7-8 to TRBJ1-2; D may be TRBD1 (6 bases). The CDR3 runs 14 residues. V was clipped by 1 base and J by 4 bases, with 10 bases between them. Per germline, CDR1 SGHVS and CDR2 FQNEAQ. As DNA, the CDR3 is TGTGCCAGCAGCTTAGACCAGGGGACCTATGGCTACACCTTC. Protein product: CASSLDQGTYGYTF.

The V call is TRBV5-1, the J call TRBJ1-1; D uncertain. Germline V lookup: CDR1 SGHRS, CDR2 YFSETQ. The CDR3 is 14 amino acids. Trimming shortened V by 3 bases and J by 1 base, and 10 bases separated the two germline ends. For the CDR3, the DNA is TGCGCCAGCAGCTCCCTTACACCGAACACTGAAGCTTTCTTT. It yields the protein CASSSLTPNTEAFF.

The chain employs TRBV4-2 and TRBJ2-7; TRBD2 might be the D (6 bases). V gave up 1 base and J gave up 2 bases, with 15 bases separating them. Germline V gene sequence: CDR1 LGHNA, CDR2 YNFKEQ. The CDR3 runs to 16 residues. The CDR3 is CASSQGASGEAYEQYF. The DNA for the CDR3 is TGTGCCAGCAGCCAAGGGGCCTCGGGGGAGGCCTACGAGCAGTACTTC.

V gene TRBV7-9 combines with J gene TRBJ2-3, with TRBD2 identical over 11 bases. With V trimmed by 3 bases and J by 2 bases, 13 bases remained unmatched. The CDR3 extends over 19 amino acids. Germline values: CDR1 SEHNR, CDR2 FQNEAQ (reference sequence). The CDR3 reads CASSLLLGTSGAVTDTQYF. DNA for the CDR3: TGTGCCAGCAGCTTGCTACTTGGGACTAGCGGAGCTGTCACAGATACGCAGTATTTT.

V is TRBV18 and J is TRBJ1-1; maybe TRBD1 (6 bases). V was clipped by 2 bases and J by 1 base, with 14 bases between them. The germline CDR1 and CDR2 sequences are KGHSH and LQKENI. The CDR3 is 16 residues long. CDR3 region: CASSPTRWTANTEAFF. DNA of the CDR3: TGTGCCAGCTCACCAACCAGATGGACAGCGAACACTGAAGCTTTCTTT. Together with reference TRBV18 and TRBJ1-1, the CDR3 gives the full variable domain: NAGVMQNPRHLVRRRGQEARLRCSPMKGHSHVYWYRQLPEEGLKFMVYLQKENIIDESGMPKERFSAEFPKEGPSILRIQQVVRGDSAAYFCASSPTRWTANTEAFFGQGTRLTVV.

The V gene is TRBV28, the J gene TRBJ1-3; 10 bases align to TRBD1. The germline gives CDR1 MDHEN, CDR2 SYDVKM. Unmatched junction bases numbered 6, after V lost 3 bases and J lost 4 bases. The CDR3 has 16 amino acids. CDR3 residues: CASSFSGTGAGNTIYF. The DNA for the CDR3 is TGTGCCAGCAGTTTCTCCGGGACAGGGGCAGGAAACACCATATATTTT.

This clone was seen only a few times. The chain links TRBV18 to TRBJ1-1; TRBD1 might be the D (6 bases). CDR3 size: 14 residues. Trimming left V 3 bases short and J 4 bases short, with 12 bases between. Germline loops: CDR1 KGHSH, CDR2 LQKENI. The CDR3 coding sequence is TGTGCCAGCTCACCGCTCCGGGGGGCCACTGAAGCTTTCTTT. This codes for CASSPLRGATEAFF.

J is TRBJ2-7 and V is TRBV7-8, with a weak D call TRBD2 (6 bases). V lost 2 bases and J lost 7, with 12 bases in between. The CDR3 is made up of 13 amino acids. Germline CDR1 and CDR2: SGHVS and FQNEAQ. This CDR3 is CASSLWGGTEQYF. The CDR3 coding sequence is TGTGCCAGCAGCTTATGGGGAGGAACAGAGCAGTACTTC.